The subject of this entry is one T cell receptor (beta chain). The antigen remains undetermined. Sequencing was performed with immunoSEQ multiplex PCR; in TCRdb, only in-frame clones are kept and a portion is missing. The sample consists of about 58,000 clones, around 84% of them appearing once. CDR1 and CDR2 (germline): PRHDT, FYEKMQ (reference sequence). The CDR3 has 16 amino acids. Trimming cost V 2 bases and J 2 bases; bases outside gene matches: 5. These data originate in a study of a mutant IDH1 vaccine in newly diagnosed glioma. About the research overall: Initiation of the vaccine course occurred 4-6 weeks after radiotherapy alone, or alongside temozolomide cycles. Therapy received beforehand was radiotherapy, temozolomide, or both, with most patients given both.

Study-level results: Pseudoprogression seemed unlinked to shifts in top peripheral T cell clonotypes.

Time point reported: week 5, during vaccination. Each vaccine dose was 300 ug of mutant IDH1 20-mer peptide, with topical imiquimod. The donors' diagnosis was new WHO grade 3 or 4 astrocytoma that was IDH1-mutant and ATRX-lost. This TCR was sampled from a woman aged 50 to 60 with glioma. The input for sequencing was PBMCs, taken from a glioma patient whose treatment included an IDH1 peptide vaccine. The chain uses TRBV13 and TRBJ2-3; TRBD2 agrees at 9 bases. The CDR3 spells CASSLRRGGNTDTQYF. The CDR3 nucleotides are TGTGCCAGCAGCTTAAGGCGGGGGGGCAACACAGATACGCAGTATTTT.